This T cell receptor beta chain stems from a study of T cell responses to AZD1222 COVID-19 vaccine. Second-dose schedules of about 4 or about 12 weeks were combined. Produced via immunoSEQ multiplex PCR; TCRdb's table is partial and in-frame only. The sample has about 150,000 clones; about 90% are singletons. The CDR3 extends over 13 amino acids. Germline CDR1 reads SGHRS; CDR2 reads YFSETQ. V dropped 3 bases and J dropped 6 bases, with 10 bases sitting between them. This sample comprised peripheral blood, obtained 28 days after the second AZD1222 dose. The receptor was derived from an adult who received the AZD1222 COVID-19 vaccine. This chain connects TRBV5-1 to TRBJ1-5; D remains ambiguous. CDR3 residues: CASSSTGGQPQHF. CDR3 bases: TGCGCCAGCAGCTCCACGGGTGGTCAGCCCCAGCATTTT.